This entry features one TCR beta chain sequence. Its specificity is unknown. This specimen comes from a study of T cells after yellow fever vaccination. Study-level points and caveats: Repertoires sorted by FACS could include abundant clonotypes that are contaminants from the bulk population.

Conversion of TCR transcripts into cDNA relied on 5'RACE template switching, which added a universal primer site and UMIs. A single record per CDR3 protein comes from TCRdb applying MiXCR to the 5' RACE reads. The sample records 450,000 to 550,000 distinct CDR3 sequences, 21% being singletons. The V gene lost 2 bases and the J gene lost 7 bases, with 8 bases spanning the gap. This CDR3 is built from 12 residues. Germline CDR1 is KGHSH and CDR2 is LQKENI. The sequencing used PBMCs, collected about 20 days after the first yellow fever vaccination. This receptor was identified in a man aged 18 to 35 who received the YFV17D yellow fever vaccine. J is TRBJ1-1 and V is TRBV18, with no clear D. The CDR3 DNA reads TGTGCCAGCTCACCAGCTTCAATTGAAGCTTTCTTT. It is translated as CASSPASIEAFF.